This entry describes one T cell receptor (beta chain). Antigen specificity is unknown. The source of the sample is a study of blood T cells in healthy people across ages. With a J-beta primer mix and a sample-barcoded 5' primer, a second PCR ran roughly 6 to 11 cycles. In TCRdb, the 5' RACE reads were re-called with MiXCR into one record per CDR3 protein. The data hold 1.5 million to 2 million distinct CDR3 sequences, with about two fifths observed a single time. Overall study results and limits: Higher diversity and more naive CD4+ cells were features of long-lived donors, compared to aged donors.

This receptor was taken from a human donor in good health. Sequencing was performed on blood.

CDR3 nucleotide sequence: TGTGCCATTACCGAAGGGGGGGCTTCAGCGTATGGCTACACCTTC. Its protein is CAITEGGASAYGYTF. This rearrangement joins TRBV10-3 to TRBJ1-2; maybe TRBD1 (6 bases). This CDR3 has 15 residues. V lost 9 bases, J lost 5 bases, and 22 bases lay in between. The germline V gene has CDR1 ENHRY and CDR2 SYGVKD.